The 17 T cell receptor beta chains below come from one sample, sequenced in a study of T cell repertoires in aging, cancer and after chemotherapy. Amplification of TCR beta used genomic DNA extracted from peripheral blood. Multiplex touch-down PCR with TRB-A/B primers amplified rearranged V-D-J TRB sequences. TCRdb analysed the multiplex PCR reads with MiXCR anew, one entry per CDR3 protein. The table lists thousands of distinct CDR3 sequences, 20% to 25% of them singletons, with over 8% in the top ten. Material for sequencing was blood. These receptors originate from a human donor with a blood cancer.

This clonotype is judged medium-sized. This chain joins TRBV30 and TRBJ2-1, with 14 bases matching TRBD2. Looked up from germline, CDR1 is GTSNPN and CDR2 is SVGIG (reference sequence). V lost 3 bases and J lost 7; bases outside the gene matches: 11. The CDR3 extends over 17 amino acids. The CDR3 region is CAWRKGTSGSGRNEQFF. DNA of the CDR3: TGTGCCTGGAGAAAAGGGACTAGCGGGAGTGGAAGGAATGAGCAGTTCTTC.

In its sample, this clonotype ranks as medium-sized. The V and J genes are TRBV19 and TRBJ2-3; D might be TRBD2 (5 bases). Per germline, CDR1 LNHDA and CDR2 SQIVND (reference sequence). The CDR3 has 14 residues. V dropped 8 bases and J dropped 2 bases, with 14 bases sitting between them. The DNA of the CDR3 is TGTGCCAGTCGTCCTCGGGGATCCACAGATACGCAGTATTTT. The encoded protein is CASRPRGSTDTQYF.

This chain joins TRBV9 and TRBJ1-2; weak D call: TRBD1 (5 bases). CDR3 length: 13 amino acids. Germline V gives CDR1 SGDLS, CDR2 YYNGEE. The ends were cut back, 0 bases at V and 7 bases at J, with 10 bases in the middle. For the CDR3, the DNA is TGTGCCAGCAGCGTAGGACAGTCACTTGGCTACACCTTC. Protein sequence: CASSVGQSLGYTF.

This clonotype was seen more than once but under ten times. V gene TRBV10-2 combines with J gene TRBJ2-6; TRBD2 matches 13 bases. Germline V gene sequence: CDR1 WSHSY, CDR2 SAAADI. V lost 6 bases and J lost 1; bases outside the gene matches: 12. This CDR3 comprises 20 residues. The CDR3 loop reads CASSLSLPGLAGSGANVLTF. CDR3 DNA sequence: TGCGCCAGCAGCCTCTCCCTTCCGGGACTAGCGGGGTCTGGGGCCAACGTCCTGACTTTC.

This clonotype was picked up a small number of times. J is TRBJ1-5 and V is TRBV20-1, with D maybe TRBD1 (5 bases). The CDR3 is 12 residues long. V lost 3 bases and J lost 7, with 10 bases in between. Germline V lookup: CDR1 DFQATT, CDR2 SNEGSKA (reference sequence). The CDR3 region has the DNA TGCAGTGCTAGGACCAGGGTGCAGCCCCAGCATTTT. It translates to CSARTRVQPQHF.

The rearrangement joins TRBV18 to TRBJ2-5; a possible D gene is TRBD1 (6 bases). The V and J ends lost 0 bases and 3 bases respectively, with 20 bases between them. This CDR3 has 18 residues. Germline assignment: CDR1 KGHSH and CDR2 LQKENI. CDR3 DNA: TGTGCCAGCTCACCACCCACGTCCCCCCTCACAGGGAAAGAGACCCAGTACTTC. It yields the protein CASSPPTSPLTGKETQYF.

This clonotype is judged medium-sized. This chain connects TRBV6-5 to TRBJ2-1; TRBD2 aligns across 12 bases. Per germline, CDR1 MNHEY and CDR2 SVGAGI. V shed 1 base and J 8 bases; nucleotides not matched to a gene: 6. This CDR3 comprises 16 residues. CDR3 in DNA: TGTGCCAGCAGTTACTTAACTAGCGGGAGGATCCATGAGCAGTTCTTC. Translating gives CASSYLTSGRIHEQFF.

This clonotype qualifies as medium-sized. This rearrangement joins TRBV6-1 to TRBJ2-1; no clear D gene. This CDR3 region has 14 residues. Trimming shortened V by 5 bases and J by 0 bases, and 8 bases separated the two germline ends. The germline CDR1 and CDR2 sequences are MNHNS and SASEGT. The CDR3 bases are TGTGCCAGCAGTCTAGGAACCTCCTACAATGAGCAGTTCTTC. This encodes CASSLGTSYNEQFF.

Sample share makes this clonotype medium-sized. This chain uses TRBV29-1 with TRBJ2-4; 11 bases are shared with TRBD1. The germline gives CDR1 SQVTM, CDR2 ANQGSEA. Trimming removed 5 bases from V and 8 bases from J; junction bases left unmatched: 5. The CDR3 length is 13 residues. This CDR3 reads CSVRDRGMDIQYF. CDR3 coding DNA: TGCAGCGTTAGGGACAGGGGGATGGACATTCAGTACTTC.

This clonotype is medium-sized (0.01 to 0.1%) within its sample. The V call is TRBV10-3, the J call TRBJ2-1; D might be TRBD1 (7 bases). Trimming took 2 bases from V and 10 from J, leaving 18 bases between them. CDR3 size: 15 residues. Per the germline V gene, CDR1 is ENHRY and CDR2 is SYGVKD. The CDR3 region is CAISEIRGALFEQFF. The DNA for the CDR3 is TGTGCCATCAGTGAGATCAGGGGGGCCCTTTTCGAGCAGTTCTTC.

This chain joins TRBV20-1 and TRBJ2-5; TRBD2 agrees at 14 bases. Germline CDR1 and CDR2: DFQATT and SNEGSKA (reference sequence). V was clipped by 4 bases and J by 5 bases; unmatched bases: 9. This CDR3 is built from 16 residues. The CDR3 here is CSAIGTSGSGWETQYF. CDR3 sequence (DNA): TGCAGTGCTATTGGGACTAGCGGGAGTGGTTGGGAGACCCAGTACTTC.

This clonotype is judged medium-sized. The gene calls are TRBV30 and TRBJ1-5; a possible D gene is TRBD1 (6 bases). Per the germline V gene, CDR1 is GTSNPN and CDR2 is SVGIG (reference sequence). Deletions cut 5 bases from V and 2 bases from J, with 10 bases between. There are 13 residues in the CDR3. CDR3: CAWGGQGNQPQHF. CDR3 nucleotide sequence: TGTGCCTGGGGGGGGCAGGGCAATCAGCCCCAGCATTTT.

The chain has TRBV6-1 and TRBJ1-1; D perhaps matches TRBD1 (6 bases). The V and J ends lost 5 bases and 2 bases respectively, with 21 bases between them. The CDR3 is 17 amino acids. Germline assignment: CDR1 MNHNS and CDR2 SASEGT. The CDR3 spells CASSHPWDNRANTEAFF. The CDR3 region has the DNA TGTGCCAGCAGTCACCCCTGGGACAACCGAGCTAACACTGAAGCTTTCTTT.

The table lists this clonotype with a few counts. This chain uses TRBV6-6 with TRBJ1-5, with D uncertain. Trimming removed 5 bases from V and 4 bases from J, with 9 bases in between. From germline, CDR1 is MNHNY and CDR2 SVGAGI (reference sequence). The CDR3 length is 13 residues. Written as DNA, the CDR3 is TGTGCCAGCAGTCAGAAGCCTAATCAGCCCCAGCATTTT. Its translation is CASSQKPNQPQHF.

V usage is TRBV6-5 and J usage is TRBJ2-1; tentatively, D is TRBD2 (6 bases). The CDR3 spans 17 residues. V was clipped by 5 bases and J by 5 bases, with 22 bases between them. Germline V gives CDR1 MNHEY, CDR2 SVGAGI. The CDR3 DNA is TGTGCCAGCAGTGAATCCCTGGGGGGAGTGATCGACAATGAGCAGTTCTTC. Protein sequence: CASSESLGGVIDNEQFF.

This clonotype was observed a few times. In nucleotides, the CDR3 is TGCAGTGCTCACAGGGACAGGGGTCTGGAGCAGTACTTC. Protein product: CSAHRDRGLEQYF. The rearrangement links TRBV20-1 to TRBJ2-7; 10 bases are shared with TRBD1. Trimming cost V 5 bases and J 7 bases; bases outside gene matches: 8. The CDR3 spans 13 residues. Germline-derived CDR1 and CDR2 are DFQATT and SNEGSKA (reference sequence).

J is TRBJ1-2 and V is TRBV20-1, with unresolved D. V was clipped by 6 bases and J by 5 bases, with 19 bases between them. The CDR3 has 14 amino acids. CDR1 is DFQATT and CDR2 is SNEGSKA in the germline V gene (reference sequence). CDR3 DNA: TGCAGTGCAAGAAAGGACCCGTCCTCTTATGGCTACACCTTC. This encodes CSARKDPSSYGYTF.